What follows is one T cell receptor (beta chain) and its context. This sample stems from a study of blood T cell repertoires in COVID-19. V was clipped by 4 bases and J by 6 bases; unmatched bases: 11. CDR3 length: 16 amino acids. In germline, CDR1 is MNHEY, CDR2 SVGAGI. Authors' analysis steps: Using reference gene primer amplification, nucleated cell counts were estimated. Here immunoSEQ multiplex PCR was the method, and the copy in TCRdb shows in-frame clones only, minus some. The DNA gave D and trimming, while V, J and clone size come from that table. The data show about 150,000 clones, about 90% seen once.

This chain uses TRBV6-5 with TRBJ2-3, with 9 bases lining up with TRBD2. The source is a man aged 45-60 years with acute or convalescent COVID-19. The sample taken for sequencing was peripheral blood. CDR3 in amino acids: CASSSSTLAGWDTQYF. The DNA for the CDR3 is TGTGCCAGCAGTTCTTCTACCCTAGCGGGATGGGATACGCAGTATTTT.